One and the same sample provided the 28 T cell receptor beta chains below, sequenced in a study of blood T cells in healthy people across ages. Primers used in a second PCR of roughly 7 to 12 cycles were a sample-barcoded 5' primer and a J-beta primer mix. TCRdb itself ran the 5' RACE reads through MiXCR, one entry per CDR3 protein. The table lists about 1.6 million distinct CDR3 sequences, roughly 30% of them singletons, with 11% in the top ten. The sample taken for sequencing was blood. The receptors originated from a woman aged 25 to 45 in good health.

This chain connects TRBV2 to TRBJ2-1; 10 positions agree with TRBD2. J lost 5 bases, V lost 7 bases, and 14 bases had no gene match. Per germline, CDR1 SNHLY and CDR2 FYNNEI. The CDR3 consists of 17 residues. The CDR3 coding sequence is TGTGCCAGCACCACCCTAGAGAGCGGGAGGGCCCACAATGAGCAGTTCTTC. This codes for CASTTLESGRAHNEQFF.

This clonotype was counted only a few times. The chain carries TRBV14 and TRBJ1-1, with a tentative D call TRBD1 (6 bases). The germline V and J ends were trimmed by 3 bases and 2 bases, with 13 bases remaining between them. Germline V lookup: CDR1 SGHDN, CDR2 FVKESK. This CDR3 contains 15 residues. CDR3 nucleotides: TGTGCCAGCAGCCACCTGGACAGACCTAACACTGAAGCTTTCTTT. As protein: CASSHLDRPNTEAFF.

This clonotype appeared a few times. J is TRBJ1-5 and V is TRBV5-1; D is possibly TRBD1 (5 bases). This CDR3 contains 15 residues. V was trimmed by 0 bases and J by 3 bases, leaving 10 bases between them. The germline V gene encodes CDR1 SGHRS and CDR2 YFSETQ. CDR3 in amino acids: CASSLVGGTNQPQHF. The CDR3, as DNA: TGCGCCAGCAGCTTGGTGGGGGGGACCAATCAGCCCCAGCATTTT.

This clonotype was observed at least ten times. V is TRBV3-1 and J is TRBJ2-5; 11 nucleotides align to TRBD2. CDR3 length: 15 residues. J was trimmed by 5 bases and V by 4 bases; bases with no gene match: 6. Germline-derived CDR1 and CDR2 are LGHDT and YNNKEL (reference sequence). CDR3 residues: CASSRTSGSSETQYF. The CDR3 DNA is TGTGCCAGCAGCCGTACTAGCGGGAGTTCTGAGACCCAGTACTTC.

V usage is TRBV6-1 and J usage is TRBJ2-3; possibly TRBD1 for D (6 bases). CDR3 size: 16 residues. The V and J ends lost 7 bases and 1 base respectively, with 18 bases between them. Germline CDR1 reads MNHNS; CDR2 reads SASEGT. The CDR3 region is CASTLTGNRGTDTQYF. The CDR3 bases are TGTGCCAGCACCTTGACAGGAAACCGAGGCACAGATACGCAGTATTTT.

The rearrangement uses TRBV28 and TRBJ2-7, with 9 bases that match TRBD2. From germline, CDR1 is MDHEN and CDR2 SYDVKM. The CDR3 consists of 16 residues. V trimming: 7 bases; J trimming: 0 bases; junction bases outside the gene matches: 10. DNA for the CDR3: TGTGCCAGCACTCTAGGGGCTAGCGGGGACTCCTACGAGCAGTACTTC. This sequence encodes CASTLGASGDSYEQYF.

This clonotype has a handful of counts. The rearrangement uses TRBV2 and TRBJ2-1; a weak D match, TRBD1 (6 bases). CDR1 SNHLY and CDR2 FYNNEI come from the germline V gene. V lost 10 bases, J lost 4 bases, and 11 bases lay in between. The CDR3 sequence is 12 residues long. CDR3 sequence (DNA): TGTGCCACTCCCGGACAGTACAATGAGCAGTTCTTC. This gives the protein CATPGQYNEQFF.

The rearrangement joins TRBV7-6 to TRBJ1-1; TRBD1 is a possible D gene (6 bases). The CDR3 totals 14 residues. Germline CDR1 reads SGHVS; CDR2 reads FNYEAQ. Trimming took off 2 bases at V and 6 bases at J, with 13 bases between the two ends. This chain's CDR3 is CASSLLRAGAEAFF. The CDR3 DNA follows: TGTGCCAGCAGCTTACTGAGGGCAGGGGCTGAAGCTTTCTTT.

This clonotype was counted between two and nine times. The chain recombines TRBV13 with TRBJ2-7, with D possibly TRBD1 on 7 matching bases. Trimming took off 4 bases at V and 2 bases at J, with 18 bases between the two ends. CDR3 size: 16 residues. CDR1 is PRHDT and CDR2 is FYEKMQ in the germline V gene (reference sequence). The CDR3 coding sequence is TGTGCCAGCAGCTCAGGGGGGACGGGGATCACCTACGAGCAGTACTTC. Its protein is CASSSGGTGITYEQYF.

This clonotype was counted ten times or more. The chain couples TRBV15 to TRBJ2-7; no definite D call. This CDR3 is 15 amino acids long. Germline assignment: CDR1 LNHNV and CDR2 YYDKDF (reference sequence). V lost 0 bases and J 4 bases, leaving 13 bases between the germline ends. The chain's CDR3 is CATSRDRIGMYEQYF. CDR3 sequence (DNA): TGTGCCACCAGCAGAGATCGAATCGGAATGTACGAGCAGTACTTC.

The chain joins TRBV27 to TRBJ2-7; TRBD1 matches 7 bases. Germline loops: CDR1 MNHEY, CDR2 SMNVEV (reference sequence). V shed 10 bases, J shed 5 bases, and the junction held 5 bases outside the gene matches. The CDR3 runs to 11 residues. CDR3 residues: CANTQGDEQYF. As DNA, the CDR3 is TGTGCCAACACTCAGGGGGACGAGCAGTACTTC.

The chain has TRBV28 and TRBJ2-7; D is possibly TRBD2 (6 bases). The CDR3 has 15 amino acids. V dropped 5 bases and J dropped 6 bases, with 20 bases sitting between them. Looked up from germline, CDR1 is MDHEN and CDR2 is SYDVKM. CDR3 residues: CASSPTRRAEGEQYF. DNA for the CDR3: TGTGCCAGCAGTCCGACCCGGAGGGCGGAAGGCGAGCAGTACTTC.

This clonotype occurred a few times. This sequence joins TRBV2 and TRBJ2-3; perhaps TRBD2 as D (6 bases). Trimming shortened V by 3 bases and J by 4 bases, and 11 bases separated the two germline ends. The CDR3 has 14 amino acids. CDR1 is SNHLY, CDR2 FYNNEI, per germline. This chain's CDR3 is CASSEEGIPDTQYF. CDR3 bases: TGTGCCAGCAGTGAGGAGGGTATCCCAGATACGCAGTATTTT.

The rearrangement uses TRBV29-1 and TRBJ1-5; no clear D gene. The V end was cut by 0 bases, the J end by 0 bases, with 3 bases between. CDR3 size: 13 residues. Germline V lookup: CDR1 SQVTM, CDR2 ANQGSEA. The CDR3 DNA reads as TGCAGCGTTGAAGAGTATAGCAATCAGCCCCAGCATTTT. Its translation is CSVEEYSNQPQHF.

About this clonotype: Its ends do not fully match the called genes, so a read error is possible. The chain couples TRBV2 to TRBJ2-2; maybe TRBD1 (6 bases). CDR1 and CDR2 (germline): SNHLY, FYNNEI. There are 14 residues in the CDR3. Here the CDR3 reads CVSTTQGNTGELFF. The DNA of the CDR3 is TGTGTCAGCACCACACAGGGGAACACCGGGGAGCTGTTTTTT.

This clonotype was seen only a few times. This chain connects TRBV20-1 to TRBJ2-1; D may be TRBD1 (6 bases). This CDR3 contains 13 residues. The germline CDR1 and CDR2 sequences are DFQATT and SNEGSKA (reference sequence). V dropped 4 bases and J dropped 5 bases, with 12 bases sitting between them. DNA of the CDR3: TGCAGTGCTATTTACAGGGCTGACAATGAGCAGTTCTTC. It encodes CSAIYRADNEQFF.

This chain connects TRBV7-9 to TRBJ2-2; D is ambiguous. CDR3 length: 13 amino acids. In germline, CDR1 is SEHNR, CDR2 FQNEAQ (reference sequence). V was clipped by 5 bases and J by 3 bases, with 7 bases between them. Written as DNA, the CDR3 is TGTGCCAGCAGCCAGCTCGACACCGGGGAGCTGTTTTTT. This translates into CASSQLDTGELFF.

Only a few counts were recorded for this clonotype. The chain links TRBV11-2 to TRBJ2-3, with D perhaps being TRBD1 or TRBD2 (5 bases each). There are 18 residues in the CDR3. With 3 bases removed from V and 4 bases from J, the gap between germline ends came to 23 bases. The germline V gene has CDR1 SGHAT and CDR2 FQNNGV. CDR3 nucleotides: TGTGCCAGCAGCTTCATCGCTATCGGGACCAAACAGGCAGATACGCAGTATTTT. Protein sequence: CASSFIAIGTKQADTQYF.

Only one count was recorded for this clonotype. The chain uses TRBV2 and TRBJ2-4; D tentatively fits TRBD1 or TRBD2 (5 bases each). V was cut by 2 bases and J by 2 bases, with 7 bases left in between. The CDR3 length is 14 residues. In germline, CDR1 is SNHLY, CDR2 FYNNEI. The CDR3 protein is CASSEQGPKNIQYF. CDR3 in DNA: TGTGCCAGCAGTGAACAGGGACCCAAAAACATTCAGTACTTC.

The V and J genes are TRBV9 and TRBJ2-7; unclear D gene. The CDR3 spans 13 residues. Trimming removed 2 bases from V and 5 bases from J, with 11 bases in between. The germline gives CDR1 SGDLS, CDR2 YYNGEE. Here the CDR3 DNA reads TGTGCCAGCAGCGTCGGTGGGGTCGACGAGCAGTACTTC. It yields the protein CASSVGGVDEQYF. Based on the CDR3 plus reference TRBV9 and TRBJ2-7, the full variable domain is DSGVTQTPKHLITATGQRVTLRCSPRSGDLSVYWYQQSLDQGLQFLIQYYNGEERAKGNILERFSAQQFPDLHSELNLSSLELGDSALYFCASSVGGVDEQYFGPGTRLTVT.

There are a few counts of this clonotype. V is TRBV3-1 and J is TRBJ2-5; D is unclear. The germline V gene encodes CDR1 LGHDT and CDR2 YNNKEL (reference sequence). Trimming left V 0 bases short and J 3 bases short, with 11 bases between. CDR3 length: 15 residues. The CDR3 loop reads CASSQDALDEETQYF. The CDR3 region has the DNA TGTGCCAGCAGCCAAGACGCTCTAGATGAAGAGACCCAGTACTTC.

This rearrangement joins TRBV20-1 to TRBJ2-7; D is unclear. The germline V gene encodes CDR1 DFQATT and CDR2 SNEGSKA (reference sequence). Trimming took off 4 bases at V and 2 bases at J, with 24 bases between the two ends. The CDR3 contains 17 residues. In nucleotides, the CDR3 is TGCAGTGCTATTAATGGCTTGGACCCCAAAGGTCCCTACGAGCAGTACTTC. As protein: CSAINGLDPKGPYEQYF.

The chain links TRBV11-2 to TRBJ1-6; maybe TRBD1 (5 bases). The CDR3 totals 18 residues. Germline lookup yields CDR1 SGHAT and CDR2 FQNNGV. The V and J ends lost 0 bases and 10 bases respectively, with 22 bases between them. The chain's CDR3 is CASSLDQGVLVVESPLHF. CDR3 nucleotides: TGTGCCAGCAGCTTAGATCAAGGGGTGCTTGTGGTGGAATCACCCCTCCACTTT.

This clonotype was seen a handful of times. The chain is built from TRBV5-1 and TRBJ1-1, with no clear D. The CDR3 spans 15 residues. V lost 0 bases, J lost 3 bases, and 12 bases lay in between. CDR1 SGHRS and CDR2 YFSETQ come from the germline V gene. The CDR3 bases are TGCGCCAGCAGCTTGGCGGTAGCCGGGGACACTGAAGCTTTCTTT. As protein: CASSLAVAGDTEAFF.

This clonotype showed up many times. This rearrangement joins TRBV7-9 to TRBJ2-5; D possibly corresponds to TRBD1 (6 bases). This CDR3 has 14 residues. V was trimmed by 6 bases and J by 0 bases, leaving 11 bases between them. Germline V gene data show CDR1 as SEHNR and CDR2 as FQNEAQ (reference sequence). The CDR3 nucleotides read TGTGCCAGCAGTCGCCGGGACAACCAAGAGACCCAGTACTTC. Protein product: CASSRRDNQETQYF.

About this clonotype: A clone one base away is much larger, so this may be a read error. CDR3 nucleotides: TGTGTCATCAGGATGGACAGGGGGGCAGATACGCAGTATTTT. This codes for CVIRMDRGADTQYF. The V call is TRBV10-3, the J call TRBJ2-3, with 10 nucleotides matching TRBD1. This CDR3 is built from 14 residues. Per the germline V gene, CDR1 is ENHRY and CDR2 is SYGVKD.

This chain links TRBV7-9 with TRBJ2-1; 9 nucleotides agree with TRBD1. This CDR3 comprises 15 residues. After removal of 3 bases from V and 7 bases from J, the junction contained 7 bases not matched to a gene. Germline V gene data show CDR1 as SEHNR and CDR2 as FQNEAQ (reference sequence). CDR3 nucleotides: TGTGCCAGCAGCTTCCTTACAGGGGGCAAGAATGAGCAGTTCTTC. This encodes CASSFLTGGKNEQFF.

This clonotype showed up many times. The chain recombines TRBV29-1 with TRBJ2-1, with D possibly called TRBD1 or TRBD2 (5 bases each). The germline V gene encodes CDR1 SQVTM and CDR2 ANQGSEA. This CDR3 comprises 13 residues. The germline V and J ends were trimmed by 6 bases and 5 bases, with 14 bases remaining between them. This CDR3 reads CSVAEGAHNEQFF. The DNA of the CDR3 is TGCAGCGTAGCGGAAGGGGCCCACAATGAGCAGTTCTTC.